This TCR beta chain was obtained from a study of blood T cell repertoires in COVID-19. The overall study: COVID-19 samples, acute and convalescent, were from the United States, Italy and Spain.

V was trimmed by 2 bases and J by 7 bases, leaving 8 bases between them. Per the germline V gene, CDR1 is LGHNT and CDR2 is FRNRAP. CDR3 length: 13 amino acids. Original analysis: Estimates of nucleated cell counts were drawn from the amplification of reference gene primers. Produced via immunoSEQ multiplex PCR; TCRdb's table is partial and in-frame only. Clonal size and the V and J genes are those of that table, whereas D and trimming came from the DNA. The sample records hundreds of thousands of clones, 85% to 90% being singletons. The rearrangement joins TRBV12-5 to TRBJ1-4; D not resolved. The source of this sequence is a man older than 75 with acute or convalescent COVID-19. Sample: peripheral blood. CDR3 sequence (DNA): TGTGCTAGTGGTTTGTCGGGTTTTGAAAAACTGTTTTTT. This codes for CASGLSGFEKLFF.